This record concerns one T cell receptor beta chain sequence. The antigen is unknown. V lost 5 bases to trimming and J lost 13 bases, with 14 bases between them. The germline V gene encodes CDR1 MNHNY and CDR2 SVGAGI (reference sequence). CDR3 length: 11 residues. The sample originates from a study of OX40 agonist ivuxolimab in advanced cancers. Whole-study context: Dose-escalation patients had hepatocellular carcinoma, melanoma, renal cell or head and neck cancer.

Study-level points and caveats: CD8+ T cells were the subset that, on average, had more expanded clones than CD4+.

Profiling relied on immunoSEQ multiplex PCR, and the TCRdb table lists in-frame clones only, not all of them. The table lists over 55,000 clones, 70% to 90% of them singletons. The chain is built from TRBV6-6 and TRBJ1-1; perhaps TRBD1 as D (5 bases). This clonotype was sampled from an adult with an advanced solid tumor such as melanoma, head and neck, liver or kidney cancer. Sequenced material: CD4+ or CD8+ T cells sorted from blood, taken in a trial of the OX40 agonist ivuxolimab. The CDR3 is CASSPGTAGFF. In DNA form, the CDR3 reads TGTGCCAGCAGTCCCGGGACGGCCGGTTTCTTT.